These T cell receptor beta chains were read from a single sample in a study of blood T cell repertoires in COVID-19. TCRdb keeps only in-frame clones here, not all; method: immunoSEQ multiplex PCR. Of about 200,000 clones listed, 70% to 85% are singletons. The sequenced sample was peripheral blood. Receptor source: a human donor in a cohort sampled during active COVID-19. Each CDR3 is given with its conserved first and last residue. A D gene is named only where the DNA matches it firmly. Clone sizes are given selectively: once, few, many, or a class where the clone is expanded.

V gene: TRBV5-1
J gene: TRBJ2-3
clone size: NA
D gene: TRBD2
CDR3 protein: CASSHYSGTLPDTQYF
CDR3 DNA: TGCGCCAGCAGCCATTATAGCGGGACCCTCCCAGATACGCAGTATTTT

V gene: TRBV27
J gene: TRBJ1-2
clone size: few
D gene: NA
CDR3 protein: CASSLSQATGGYTF
CDR3 DNA: TGTGCCAGCAGTTTATCACAGGCTACGGGTGGCTACACCTTC

V gene: TRBV19
J gene: TRBJ2-5
clone size: NA
D gene: NA
CDR3 protein: CASSPRGYLRETQYF
CDR3 DNA: TGTGCCAGTAGTCCAAGAGGGTATCTCCGAGAGACCCAGTACTTC

V gene: TRBV7-9
J gene: TRBJ1-1
clone size: NA
D gene: NA
CDR3 protein: CASSLATTSMNTEAFF
CDR3 DNA: TGTGCCAGCAGCTTAGCCACGACAAGCATGAACACTGAAGCTTTCTTT

V gene: TRBV5-6
J gene: TRBJ1-6
clone size: NA
D gene: NA
CDR3 protein: CASRAGQHSPLHF
CDR3 DNA: TGTGCCAGCCGGGCGGGTCAGCATTCACCCCTCCACTTT

V gene: TRBV27
J gene: TRBJ1-1
clone size: NA
D gene: NA
CDR3 protein: CASSLTGGKAFF
CDR3 DNA: TGTGCCAGCAGTTTAACAGGCGGAAAAGCTTTCTTT

V gene: TRBV7-8
J gene: TRBJ2-7
clone size: NA
D gene: TRBD2
CDR3 protein: CASSLGGRFNEQYF
CDR3 DNA: TGTGCCAGCAGCTTAGGCGGGAGGTTCAACGAGCAGTACTTC

V gene: TRBV27
J gene: TRBJ2-3
clone size: NA
D gene: TRBD2
CDR3 protein: CASSVDRGGLAGPFTDTQYF
CDR3 DNA: TGTGCCAGCAGTGTGGACAGGGGAGGACTAGCGGGACCTTTCACAGATACGCAGTATTTT

V gene: TRBV5-1
J gene: TRBJ2-3
clone size: NA
D gene: NA
CDR3 protein: CASSFAGRTDTQYF
CDR3 DNA: TGCGCCAGCAGCTTCGCGGGGCGCACAGATACGCAGTATTTT

V gene: TRBV15
J gene: TRBJ1-2
clone size: NA
D gene: NA
CDR3 protein: CATSRDHGDGYTF
CDR3 DNA: TGTGCCACCAGCAGAGACCACGGTGATGGCTACACCTTC

V gene: TRBV7-2
J gene: TRBJ1-1
clone size: NA
D gene: NA
CDR3 protein: CASSSQQGNTEAFF
CDR3 DNA: TGTGCCAGCAGCTCCCAACAGGGGAACACTGAAGCTTTCTTT

V gene: TRBV7-9
J gene: TRBJ2-5
clone size: NA
D gene: NA
CDR3 protein: CASSLQETQYF
CDR3 DNA: TGTGCCAGCAGCCTACAAGAGACCCAGTACTTC

V gene: TRBV5-1
J gene: TRBJ1-5
clone size: NA
D gene: TRBD1
CDR3 protein: CASSLGQGGSQPQHF
CDR3 DNA: TGCGCCAGCAGCCTTGGACAGGGCGGGAGTCAGCCCCAGCATTTT

V gene: TRBV4-1
J gene: TRBJ1-3
clone size: NA
D gene: NA
CDR3 protein: CASSQVGGRSFGNTIYF
CDR3 DNA: TGCGCCAGCAGCCAAGTAGGCGGGCGGAGTTTCGGAAACACCATATATTTT

V gene: TRBV5-5
J gene: TRBJ2-1
clone size: NA
D gene: NA
CDR3 protein: CASSSGLSMNNEQFF
CDR3 DNA: TGTGCCAGCAGTTCGGGACTCTCCATGAACAATGAGCAGTTCTTC

V gene: TRBV11-2
J gene: TRBJ2-7
clone size: few
D gene: NA
CDR3 protein: CASSLVARGSYEQYF
CDR3 DNA: TGTGCCAGCAGCTTAGTCGCCAGGGGCTCCTACGAGCAGTACTTC

V gene: TRBV2
J gene: TRBJ2-5
clone size: NA
D gene: TRBD1
CDR3 protein: CASSPGTGWTQYF
CDR3 DNA: TGTGCCAGCAGTCCCGGGACAGGGTGGACCCAGTACTTC

V gene: TRBV19
J gene: TRBJ2-1
clone size: NA
D gene: TRBD2
CDR3 protein: CASSWRAGASYNEQFF
CDR3 DNA: TGTGCCAGTAGTTGGCGCGCGGGAGCATCCTACAATGAGCAGTTCTTC

V gene: TRBV6-1
J gene: TRBJ2-1
clone size: once
D gene: NA
CDR3 protein: CASSDWGGFSYNEQFF
CDR3 DNA: TGTGCCAGCAGTGACTGGGGGGGCTTCTCCTACAATGAGCAGTTCTTC

V gene: TRBV27
J gene: TRBJ2-1
clone size: NA
D gene: TRBD1
CDR3 protein: CASSVDRTGEQFF
CDR3 DNA: TGTGCCAGCAGTGTGGACAGGACGGGGGAGCAGTTCTTC

V gene: TRBV27
J gene: TRBJ2-1
clone size: NA
D gene: NA
CDR3 protein: CASSLIGGEQFF
CDR3 DNA: TGTGCCAGCAGTTTAATAGGGGGTGAGCAGTTCTTC

V gene: TRBV27
J gene: TRBJ2-2
clone size: NA
D gene: NA
CDR3 protein: CASTPWNTGELFF
CDR3 DNA: TGTGCCAGCACCCCCTGGAACACCGGGGAGCTGTTTTTT